The sequence of this T cell receptor (beta chain) was determined in a study of OX40 agonist ivuxolimab in advanced cancers. Study overall: At doses from 0.01 to 10 mg/kg, patients were given intravenous ivuxolimab every 2 weeks. People in dose escalation had one of these cancers: hepatocellular carcinoma, melanoma, renal cell or head and neck cancer.

Clones were read by immunoSEQ multiplex PCR, and TCRdb kept only the in-frame ones, dropping some. The repertoire holds some 100,000 clones, with 80% to 90% as singletons. V was cut by 7 bases and J by 6 bases, with 22 bases left in between. Germline V gene lookup returns CDR1 LNHDA and CDR2 SQIVND (reference sequence). The CDR3 totals 16 residues. This receptor was taken from an adult with an advanced solid tumor such as melanoma, head and neck, liver or kidney cancer. The V gene is TRBV19, the J gene TRBJ1-5, with a tentative D call TRBD1 (6 bases). This specimen consisted of CD4+ or CD8+ T cells sorted from blood, obtained in a trial of the OX40 agonist ivuxolimab. For the CDR3, the DNA is TGTGCCAGTACCCCTGGGGGCGCCGGCGGTGGTCAGCCCCAGCATTTT. Residues: CASTPGGAGGGQPQHF.